This TCR beta chain is drawn from a study of T-cell reconstitution after alpha-beta-depleted transplantation in children. Trimming removed 1 base from V and 1 base from J, with 14 bases in between. CDR1 and CDR2 (germline): LGHNA, YSLEER. CDR3 length equals 16 residues. This clonotype was seen at least ten times. As it was prepared, the TCRbeta library received unique molecular identifiers. A single record per CDR3 protein comes from TCRdb applying MiXCR to the PCR reads. The repertoire holds 70,000 to 95,000 distinct CDR3 sequences, with 12% as singletons. The clonotype was recovered from a human donor who donated a stem cell graft to a child with inherited bone marrow failure. The chain has TRBV4-3 and TRBJ2-7, with D perhaps assigned TRBD1 or TRBD2 (5 bases each). Sample: PBMCs from the stem cell graft donor, taken from the stem cell graft. CDR3 region: CASSQGPGSASYEQYF. The CDR3 DNA follows: TGCGCCAGCAGCCAAGGCCCAGGGAGCGCATCCTACGAGCAGTACTTC.